This TCR beta chain was recorded in a study of early T cells in non-severe SARS-CoV-2 infection. Study overall: Sequencing used unsorted whole-blood bulk RNA, so chains lack pairing.

Notes on the study in general: VDJdb-based matching was biased toward anti-spike CD8 responses and missed private and CD4 specificities.

Turning to this clonotype: Its specificity is unknown.

The CDR3 contains 11 residues. V was clipped by 4 bases and J by 6 bases, with 7 bases between them. CDR1 and CDR2 (germline): MDHEN, SYDVKM. TCRdb ran MiXCR on the 5' RACE reads and lists one entry per CDR3 protein. The table lists about 110,000 distinct CDR3 sequences, over 10% of them singletons. The sequenced sample consisted of whole blood. V is TRBV28 and J is TRBJ2-7; D possibly corresponds to TRBD1 (6 bases). The source of this sequence is an adult who was a healthcare worker with PCR-confirmed SARS-CoV-2 infection or an uninfected control (not recorded which). The DNA of the CDR3 is TGTGCCAGCAGTTACAGGGTCGAGCAGTACTTC. It specifies CASSYRVEQYF.